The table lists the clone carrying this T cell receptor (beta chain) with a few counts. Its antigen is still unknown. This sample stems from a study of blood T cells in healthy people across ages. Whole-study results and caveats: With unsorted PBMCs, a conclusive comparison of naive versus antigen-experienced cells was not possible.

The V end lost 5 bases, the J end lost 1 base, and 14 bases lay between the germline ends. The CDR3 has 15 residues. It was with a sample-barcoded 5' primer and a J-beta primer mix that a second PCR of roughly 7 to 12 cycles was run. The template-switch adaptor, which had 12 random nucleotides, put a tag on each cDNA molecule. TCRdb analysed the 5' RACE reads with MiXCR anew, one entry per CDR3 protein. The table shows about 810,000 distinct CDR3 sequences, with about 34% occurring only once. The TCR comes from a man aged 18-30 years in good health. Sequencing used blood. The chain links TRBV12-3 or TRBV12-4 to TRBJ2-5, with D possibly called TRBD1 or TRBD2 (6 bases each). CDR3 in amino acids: CASSGFGGPQETQYF. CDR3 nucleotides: TGTGCCAGCAGTGGATTCGGGGGCCCCCAAGAGACCCAGTACTTC.